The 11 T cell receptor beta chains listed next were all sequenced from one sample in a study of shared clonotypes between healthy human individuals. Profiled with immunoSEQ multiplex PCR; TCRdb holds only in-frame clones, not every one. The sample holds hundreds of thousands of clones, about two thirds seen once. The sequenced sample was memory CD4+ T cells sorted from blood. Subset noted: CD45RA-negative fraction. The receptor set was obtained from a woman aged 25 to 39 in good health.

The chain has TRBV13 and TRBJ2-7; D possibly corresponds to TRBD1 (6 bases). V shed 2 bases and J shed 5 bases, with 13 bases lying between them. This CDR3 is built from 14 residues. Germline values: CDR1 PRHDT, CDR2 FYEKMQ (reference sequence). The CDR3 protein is CASSLKQGSHEQYF. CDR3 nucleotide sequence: TGTGCCAGCAGCTTAAAACAGGGTTCCCACGAGCAGTACTTC.

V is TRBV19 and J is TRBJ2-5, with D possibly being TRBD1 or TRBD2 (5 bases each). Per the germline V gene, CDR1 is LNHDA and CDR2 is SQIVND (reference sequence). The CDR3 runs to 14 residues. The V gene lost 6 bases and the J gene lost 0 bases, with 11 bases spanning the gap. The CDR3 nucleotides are TGTGCCAGTAGCGGGGCCGCGTACCAAGAGACCCAGTACTTC. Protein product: CASSGAAYQETQYF.

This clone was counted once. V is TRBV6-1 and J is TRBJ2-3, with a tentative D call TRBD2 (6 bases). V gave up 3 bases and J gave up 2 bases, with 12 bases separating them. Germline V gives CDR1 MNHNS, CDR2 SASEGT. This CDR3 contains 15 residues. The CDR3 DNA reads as TGTGCCAGCAGTGATCGGGACTCTACCACAGATACGCAGTATTTT. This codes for CASSDRDSTTDTQYF.

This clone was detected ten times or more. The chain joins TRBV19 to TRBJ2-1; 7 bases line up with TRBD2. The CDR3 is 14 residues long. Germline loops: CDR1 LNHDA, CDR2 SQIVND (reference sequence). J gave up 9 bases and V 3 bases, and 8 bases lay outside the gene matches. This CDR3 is CASSMGEGYVEQFF. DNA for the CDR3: TGTGCCAGTAGTATGGGGGAGGGCTATGTTGAGCAGTTCTTC.

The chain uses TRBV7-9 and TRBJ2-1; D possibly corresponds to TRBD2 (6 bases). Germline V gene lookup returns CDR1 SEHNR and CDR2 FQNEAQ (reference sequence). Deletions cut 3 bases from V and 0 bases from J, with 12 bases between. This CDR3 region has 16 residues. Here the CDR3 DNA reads TGTGCCAGCAGCTTCATTAGCGGAAGCTCCTACAATGAGCAGTTCTTC. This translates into CASSFISGSSYNEQFF.

The CDR3 DNA reads TGCGCCAGCAGCTTGGATTCAGGGGCGGGATCCTACGAGCAGTACTTC. Translated: CASSLDSGAGSYEQYF. The V call is TRBV5-1, the J call TRBJ2-7; D is perhaps TRBD1 or TRBD2 (6 bases each). The germline V gene has CDR1 SGHRS and CDR2 YFSETQ. V gave up 0 bases and J gave up 1 base, with 14 bases separating them. The CDR3 contains 16 residues.

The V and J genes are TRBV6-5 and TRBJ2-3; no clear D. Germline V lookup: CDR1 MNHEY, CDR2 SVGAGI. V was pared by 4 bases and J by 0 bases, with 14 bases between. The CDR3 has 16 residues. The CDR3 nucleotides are TGTGCCAGCAGTTCGTCCGGGCAGATCAGCACAGATACGCAGTATTTT. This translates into CASSSSGQISTDTQYF.

The CDR3 nucleotides are TGTGCCAGCAGTGAAACAACGGGAGGAGGGGACACCGGGGAGCTGTTTTTT. It yields the protein CASSETTGGGDTGELFF. The gene calls are TRBV25-1 and TRBJ2-2; 7 bases are a match to TRBD2. Trimming at V came to 2 bases and at J to 3 bases, leaving 9 bases not matched to a gene. From germline, CDR1 is MGHDK and CDR2 SYGVNS. The CDR3 totals 17 residues.

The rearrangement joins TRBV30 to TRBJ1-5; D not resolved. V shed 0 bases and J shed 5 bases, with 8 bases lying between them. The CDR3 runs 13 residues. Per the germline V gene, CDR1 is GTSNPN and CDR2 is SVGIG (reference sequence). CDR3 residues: CAWSVGTDQPQHF. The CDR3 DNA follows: TGTGCCTGGAGTGTAGGCACCGATCAGCCCCAGCATTTT.

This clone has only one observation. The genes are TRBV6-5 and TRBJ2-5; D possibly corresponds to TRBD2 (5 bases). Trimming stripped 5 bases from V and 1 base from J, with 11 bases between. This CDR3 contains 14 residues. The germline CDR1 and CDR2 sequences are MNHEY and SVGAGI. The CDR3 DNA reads TGTGCCAGCAGTCCCGGGCTAGCCCAAGAGACCCAGTACTTC. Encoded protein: CASSPGLAQETQYF.

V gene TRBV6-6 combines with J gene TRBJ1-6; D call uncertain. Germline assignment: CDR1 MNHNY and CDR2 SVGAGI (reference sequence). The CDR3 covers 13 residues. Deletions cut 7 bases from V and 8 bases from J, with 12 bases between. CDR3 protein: CASMAARDSPLHF. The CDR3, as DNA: TGTGCCAGCATGGCCGCAAGGGATTCACCCCTCCACTTT.